This TCR beta chain was obtained from a study of response to subunit inactivated influenza vaccine. The study's findings and limits: Authors suggested each seasonal influenza vaccination recruits few new T cells.

Comments on this clonotype: The antigen is unknown.

TCRdb reprocessed the RT-PCR reads with MiXCR, giving one entry per CDR3 protein. This sample yields around 580,000 distinct CDR3 sequences, of which 11% to 15% are seen a single time; roughly 11% belongs to the top ten. V lost 0 bases and J lost 6, with 15 bases in between. The CDR3 contains 14 residues. The germline V gene has CDR1 DFQATT and CDR2 SNEGSKA (reference sequence). The chain uses TRBV20-1 and TRBJ2-7, with unresolved D. The source was PBMCs from blood, collected about 11 days after vaccination. The TCR originated in a man in his forties or fifties who received an inactivated influenza vaccine. In DNA form, the CDR3 reads TGCAGTGCTAGAGATTTGACTCCTGGGTCCGAGCAGTACTTC. It specifies CSARDLTPGSEQYF.